The rows below give T cell receptor beta chains drawn from one sample of a study of cytomegalovirus exposure and HLA in healthy donors. The repertoire was sequenced with immunoSEQ multiplex PCR; TCRdb's copy has only in-frame clones and lacks some. The sample includes some 93,000 clones, approximately 64% of them seen just once. The sample was PBMCs. The receptors come from a boy under 18 in good health and CMV-seropositive. CDR3s leave out the opening cysteine and the closing phenylalanine or tryptophan. Fields, in order: J gene, clone size, V gene, CDR3 protein. Clone size is shown for a subset of rows, as once, few, many or a class of expanded clone.

j_gene: TRBJ1-2; abundance: few; v_gene: TRBV19; CDR3aa: ASSSRGTGGTGGYT
j_gene: TRBJ2-1; abundance: NA; v_gene: TRBV25-1; CDR3aa: ASSDPARAHNEQF
j_gene: TRBJ1-3; abundance: few; v_gene: TRBV9; CDR3aa: ASSVNPGQGVNTIY
j_gene: TRBJ2-1; abundance: NA; v_gene: TRBV14; CDR3aa: ASSQEVSGGYNFYNEQF
j_gene: TRBJ1-2; abundance: NA; v_gene: TRBV18; CDR3aa: ASSRDREYT
j_gene: TRBJ1-2; abundance: NA; v_gene: TRBV30; CDR3aa: AWSSKGTGGARGYT
j_gene: TRBJ1-3; abundance: NA; v_gene: TRBV9; CDR3aa: ASSVGGGPAGNTIY
j_gene: TRBJ1-2; abundance: once; v_gene: TRBV5-5; CDR3aa: ASSLSELSLHSGGYT
j_gene: TRBJ2-7; abundance: few; v_gene: TRBV19; CDR3aa: ASSIGSHTYEQY
j_gene: TRBJ1-3; abundance: NA; v_gene: TRBV2; CDR3aa: ASSTQGAGNTIY
j_gene: TRBJ1-1; abundance: NA; v_gene: TRBV30; CDR3aa: AWSVQSYTEAF
j_gene: TRBJ2-1; abundance: NA; v_gene: TRBV25-1; CDR3aa: ASSEAGTGVYNEQF
j_gene: TRBJ1-3; abundance: NA; v_gene: TRBV2; CDR3aa: ASSRGGNTIY
j_gene: TRBJ1-3; abundance: few; v_gene: TRBV5-6; CDR3aa: ASSLGHTGNTIY
j_gene: TRBJ2-4; abundance: NA; v_gene: TRBV2; CDR3aa: ASSGVSGGAKNIQY
j_gene: TRBJ1-1; abundance: few; v_gene: TRBV15; CDR3aa: ATSRDDFGANTEAF
j_gene: TRBJ2-3; abundance: NA; v_gene: TRBV13; CDR3aa: ASSSSGAEDTQY
j_gene: TRBJ1-4; abundance: few; v_gene: TRBV4-1; CDR3aa: ASSQATGGRELF
j_gene: TRBJ1-4; abundance: NA; v_gene: TRBV11-2; CDR3aa: ASSQDRSSEKLF
j_gene: TRBJ2-7; abundance: NA; v_gene: TRBV7-8; CDR3aa: ASSPGTGTYEQY
j_gene: TRBJ2-2; abundance: NA; v_gene: TRBV6-5; CDR3aa: ASSYSTGYGTGELF
j_gene: TRBJ2-2; abundance: NA; v_gene: TRBV29-1; CDR3aa: SVAESANTGELF
j_gene: TRBJ2-3; abundance: NA; v_gene: TRBV5-1; CDR3aa: ASSSGLAGVADTQY
j_gene: TRBJ1-5; abundance: few; v_gene: TRBV19; CDR3aa: ASSPRDFGQPQH
j_gene: TRBJ2-1; abundance: NA; v_gene: TRBV6-1; CDR3aa: ASSGAGTSGGLVQF
j_gene: TRBJ1-3; abundance: NA; v_gene: TRBV29-1; CDR3aa: SVDRERSGNTIY
j_gene: TRBJ1-5; abundance: NA; v_gene: TRBV19; CDR3aa: ASTPRTTGPRHQPQH
j_gene: TRBJ1-3; abundance: NA; v_gene: TRBV7-9; CDR3aa: ASSRDRGQSGNTIY
j_gene: TRBJ2-2; abundance: NA; v_gene: TRBV30; CDR3aa: AWSVLGGAGELF
j_gene: TRBJ1-5; abundance: NA; v_gene: TRBV6-6; CDR3aa: ASSYSNTPNQPQH
j_gene: TRBJ1-2; abundance: NA; v_gene: TRBV9; CDR3aa: ASSPKIRGDYGYT
j_gene: TRBJ2-3; abundance: few; v_gene: TRBV12-5; CDR3aa: ASGLSLVGPDTQY
j_gene: TRBJ2-1; abundance: few; v_gene: TRBV7-7; CDR3aa: ASSTCDSAGLAVSYNEQF
j_gene: TRBJ2-3; abundance: NA; v_gene: TRBV15; CDR3aa: ATSRDGRSGGTDTQY
j_gene: TRBJ1-2; abundance: NA; v_gene: TRBV5-4; CDR3aa: ASSLNNYGYT
j_gene: TRBJ2-2; abundance: NA; v_gene: TRBV12-5; CDR3aa: ASGSHFTGLNTGELF
j_gene: TRBJ1-1; abundance: NA; v_gene: TRBV9; CDR3aa: ASSVEGRVNTEAF
j_gene: TRBJ1-1; abundance: NA; v_gene: TRBV7-6; CDR3aa: ASSQTGIGTEAF
j_gene: TRBJ2-3; abundance: NA; v_gene: TRBV30; CDR3aa: AWSDRGRTDTQY